This T cell receptor (beta chain) is from a study of tumor-infiltrating lymphocytes in primary liver carcinoma. Study-level background: Stage T1-T3 N0M0 tumors measured about 4.2 to 11 cm at most. Sequencing of the samples generated roughly 3.5 to 7.5 million productive TCRbeta reads, with similar yields across tissue types.

Points on this clonotype: Its ends do not fully match the called genes, so a read error is possible.

Bulk tissue was left unsorted, and RNA and DNA were co-extracted from 20-30 mg of it. The proportion of viable tumor cells exceeded 85% in every tumor sample. The researchers produced TCR beta cDNA from 500 ng total RNA with a constant-region primer. Researchers made the TCR beta libraries by running three nested multiplex PCR rounds with slightly modified ARM-PCR. Via MiXCR, TCRdb re-called the multiplex PCR reads, giving one row per CDR3 protein. The sample has roughly 120,000 distinct CDR3 sequences; around two thirds are singletons. The sample was liver tumor tissue from sampling region 1. Subset defined: tumor region T1, superior pole. The clonotype was recovered from a woman in her sixties or seventies with primary liver carcinoma and hepatitis B virus infection.

The DNA of the CDR3 is TGCGCCTACAGCTTTGGTTACAGGGAGACCGAGCAGTACTTC. It is translated as CAYSFGYRETEQYF. The rearrangement joins TRBV11-3 to TRBJ2-7, with a tentative D call TRBD1 (6 bases). CDR1 SGHNT and CDR2 YENEEA come from the germline V gene. The CDR3 length is 14 residues.